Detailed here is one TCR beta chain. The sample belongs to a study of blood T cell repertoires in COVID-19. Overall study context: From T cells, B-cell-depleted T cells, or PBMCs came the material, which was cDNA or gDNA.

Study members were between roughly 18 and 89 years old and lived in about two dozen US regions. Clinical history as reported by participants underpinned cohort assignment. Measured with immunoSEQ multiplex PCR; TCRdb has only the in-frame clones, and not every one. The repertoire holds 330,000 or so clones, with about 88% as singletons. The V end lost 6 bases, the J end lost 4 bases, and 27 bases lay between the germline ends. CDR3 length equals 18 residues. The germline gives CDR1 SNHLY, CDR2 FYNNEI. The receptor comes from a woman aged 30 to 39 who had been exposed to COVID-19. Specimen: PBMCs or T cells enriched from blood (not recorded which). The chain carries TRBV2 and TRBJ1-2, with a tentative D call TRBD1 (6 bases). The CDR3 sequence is CASSPQPQRGGSGYGYTF. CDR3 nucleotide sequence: TGTGCCAGCAGCCCCCAGCCGCAGAGGGGGGGCAGTGGCTATGGCTACACCTTC.